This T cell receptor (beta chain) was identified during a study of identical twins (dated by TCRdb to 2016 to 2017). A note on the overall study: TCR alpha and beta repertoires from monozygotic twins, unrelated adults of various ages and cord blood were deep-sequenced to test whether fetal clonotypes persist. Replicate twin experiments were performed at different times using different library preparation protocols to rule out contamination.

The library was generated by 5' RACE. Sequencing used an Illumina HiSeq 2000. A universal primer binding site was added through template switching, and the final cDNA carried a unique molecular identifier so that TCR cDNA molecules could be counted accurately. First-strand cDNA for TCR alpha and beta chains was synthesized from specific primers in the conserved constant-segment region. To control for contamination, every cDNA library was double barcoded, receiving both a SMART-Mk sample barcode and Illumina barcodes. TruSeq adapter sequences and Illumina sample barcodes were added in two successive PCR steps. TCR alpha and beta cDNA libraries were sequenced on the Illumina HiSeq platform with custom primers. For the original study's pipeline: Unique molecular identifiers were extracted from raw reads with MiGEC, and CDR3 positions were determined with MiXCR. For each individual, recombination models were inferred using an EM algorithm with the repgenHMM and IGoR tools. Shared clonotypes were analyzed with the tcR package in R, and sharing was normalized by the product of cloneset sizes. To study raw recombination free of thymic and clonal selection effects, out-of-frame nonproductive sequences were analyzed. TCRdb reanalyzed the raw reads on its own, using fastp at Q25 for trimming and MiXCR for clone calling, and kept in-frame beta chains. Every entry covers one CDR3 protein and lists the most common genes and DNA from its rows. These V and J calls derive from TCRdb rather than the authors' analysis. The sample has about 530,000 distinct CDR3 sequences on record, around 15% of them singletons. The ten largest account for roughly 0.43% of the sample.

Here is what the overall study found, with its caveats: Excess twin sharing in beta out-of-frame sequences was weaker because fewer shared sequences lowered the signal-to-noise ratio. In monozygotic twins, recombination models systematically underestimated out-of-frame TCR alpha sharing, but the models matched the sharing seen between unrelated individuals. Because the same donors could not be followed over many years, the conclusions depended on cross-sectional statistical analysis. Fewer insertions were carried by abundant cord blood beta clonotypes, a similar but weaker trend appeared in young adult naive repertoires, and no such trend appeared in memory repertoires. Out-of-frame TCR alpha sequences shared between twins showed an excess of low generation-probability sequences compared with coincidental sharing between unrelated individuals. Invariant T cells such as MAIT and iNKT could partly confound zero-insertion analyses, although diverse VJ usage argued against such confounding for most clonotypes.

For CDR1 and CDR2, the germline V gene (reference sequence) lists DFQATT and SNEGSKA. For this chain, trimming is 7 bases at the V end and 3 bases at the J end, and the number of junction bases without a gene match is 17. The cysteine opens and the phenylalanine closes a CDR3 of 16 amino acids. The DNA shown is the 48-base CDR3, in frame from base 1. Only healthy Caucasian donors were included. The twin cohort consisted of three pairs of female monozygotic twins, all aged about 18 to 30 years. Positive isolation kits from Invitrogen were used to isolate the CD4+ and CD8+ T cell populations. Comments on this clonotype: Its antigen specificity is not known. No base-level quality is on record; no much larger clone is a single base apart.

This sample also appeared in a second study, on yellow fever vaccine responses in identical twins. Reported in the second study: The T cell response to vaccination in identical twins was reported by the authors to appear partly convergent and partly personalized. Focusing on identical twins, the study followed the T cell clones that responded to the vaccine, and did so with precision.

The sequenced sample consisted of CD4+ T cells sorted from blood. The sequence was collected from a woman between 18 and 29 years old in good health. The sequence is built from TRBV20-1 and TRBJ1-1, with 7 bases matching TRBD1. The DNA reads TGCAGTGTTCCCGACAGGGTTGCCTTTCGTGACACTGAAGCTTTCTTT. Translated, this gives CSVPDRVAFRDTEAFF.